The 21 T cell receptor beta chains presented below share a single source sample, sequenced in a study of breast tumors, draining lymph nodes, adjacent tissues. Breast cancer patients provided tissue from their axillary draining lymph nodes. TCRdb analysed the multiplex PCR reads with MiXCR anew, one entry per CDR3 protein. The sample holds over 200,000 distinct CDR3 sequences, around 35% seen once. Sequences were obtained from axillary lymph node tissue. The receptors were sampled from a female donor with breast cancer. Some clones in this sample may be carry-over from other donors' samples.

CDR3 DNA: TGCGCCAGCAGTGATCCCCGACTAGCGGGGGCCGGCACAGATACGCAGTATTTT. This codes for CASSDPRLAGAGTDTQYF. The chain employs TRBV10-2 and TRBJ2-3; TRBD2 matches at 12 bases. Trimming cost V 3 bases and J 1 base; bases outside gene matches: 8. The length of the CDR3 is 18 residues. Looked up from germline, CDR1 is WSHSY and CDR2 is SAAADI.

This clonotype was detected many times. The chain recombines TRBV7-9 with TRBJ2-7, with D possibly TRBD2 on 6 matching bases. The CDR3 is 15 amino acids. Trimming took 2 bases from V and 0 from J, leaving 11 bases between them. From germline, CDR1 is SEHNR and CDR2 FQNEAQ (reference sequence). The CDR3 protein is CASSLTSIASYEQYF. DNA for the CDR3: TGTGCCAGCAGCTTAACTAGCATCGCCTCCTACGAGCAGTACTTC.

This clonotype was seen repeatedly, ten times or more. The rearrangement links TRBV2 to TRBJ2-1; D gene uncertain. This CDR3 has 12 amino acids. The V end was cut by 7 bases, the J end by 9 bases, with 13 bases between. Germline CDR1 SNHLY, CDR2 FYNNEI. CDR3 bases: TGTGCCAGCAACCCTCCGTATGGTGAGCAGTTCTTC. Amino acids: CASNPPYGEQFF. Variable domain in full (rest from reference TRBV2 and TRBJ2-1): EPEVTQTPSHQVTQMGQEVILRCVPISNHLYFYWYRQILGQKVEFLVSFYNNEISEKSEIFDDQFSVERPDGSNFTLKIRSTKLEDSAMYFCASNPPYGEQFFGPGTRLTVL.

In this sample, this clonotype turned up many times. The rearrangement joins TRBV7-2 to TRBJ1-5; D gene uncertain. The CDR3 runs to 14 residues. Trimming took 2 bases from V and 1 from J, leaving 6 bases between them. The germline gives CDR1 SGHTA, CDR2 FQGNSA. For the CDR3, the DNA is TGTGCCAGCAGCTTATTAGGGAGCAATCAGCCCCAGCATTTT. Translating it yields CASSLLGSNQPQHF.

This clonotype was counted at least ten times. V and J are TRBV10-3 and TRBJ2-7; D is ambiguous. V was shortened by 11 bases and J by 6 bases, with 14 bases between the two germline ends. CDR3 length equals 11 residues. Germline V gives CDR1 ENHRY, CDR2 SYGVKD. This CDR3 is CASTDLGEQYF. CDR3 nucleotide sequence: TGTGCCTCTACCGACTTGGGCGAGCAGTACTTC.

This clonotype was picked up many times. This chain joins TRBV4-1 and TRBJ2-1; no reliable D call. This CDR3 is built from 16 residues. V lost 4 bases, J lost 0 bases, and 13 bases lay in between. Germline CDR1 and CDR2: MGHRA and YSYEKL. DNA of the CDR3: TGCGCCAGCAGCCCACGGACGGCTATCTCCTACAATGAGCAGTTCTTC. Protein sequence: CASSPRTAISYNEQFF.

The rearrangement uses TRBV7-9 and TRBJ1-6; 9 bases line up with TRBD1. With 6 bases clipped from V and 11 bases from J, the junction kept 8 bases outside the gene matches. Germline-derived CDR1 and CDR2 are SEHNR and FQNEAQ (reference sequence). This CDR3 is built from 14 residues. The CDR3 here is CASSEGTGTPPLHF. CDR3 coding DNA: TGTGCCAGCAGTGAAGGGACAGGGACCCCACCCCTCCACTTT.

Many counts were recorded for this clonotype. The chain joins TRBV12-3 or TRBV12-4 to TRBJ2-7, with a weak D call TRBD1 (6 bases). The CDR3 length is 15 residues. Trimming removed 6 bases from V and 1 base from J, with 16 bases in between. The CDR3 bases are TGTGCCAGCAGCTCACAGGGTTTTGTTTCCTACGAGCAGTACTTC. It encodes CASSSQGFVSYEQYF.

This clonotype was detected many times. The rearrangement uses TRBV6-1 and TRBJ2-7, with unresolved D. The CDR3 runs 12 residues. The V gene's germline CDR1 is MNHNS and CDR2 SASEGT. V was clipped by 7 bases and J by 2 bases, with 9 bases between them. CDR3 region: CASTELTYEQYF. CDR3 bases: TGTGCCAGCACCGAACTTACCTACGAGCAGTACTTC.

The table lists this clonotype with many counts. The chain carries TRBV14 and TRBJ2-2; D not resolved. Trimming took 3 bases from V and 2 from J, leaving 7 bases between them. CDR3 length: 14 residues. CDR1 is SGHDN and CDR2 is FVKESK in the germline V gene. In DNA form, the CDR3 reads TGTGCCAGCAGCCAGGTCCGAAACACCGGGGAGCTGTTTTTT. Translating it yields CASSQVRNTGELFF. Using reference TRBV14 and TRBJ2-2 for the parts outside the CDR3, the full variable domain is EAGVTQFPSHSVIEKGQTVTLRCDPISGHDNLYWYRRVMGKEIKFLLHFVKESKQDESGMPNNRFLAERTGGTYSTLKVQPAELEDSGVYFCASSQVRNTGELFFGEGSRLTVL.

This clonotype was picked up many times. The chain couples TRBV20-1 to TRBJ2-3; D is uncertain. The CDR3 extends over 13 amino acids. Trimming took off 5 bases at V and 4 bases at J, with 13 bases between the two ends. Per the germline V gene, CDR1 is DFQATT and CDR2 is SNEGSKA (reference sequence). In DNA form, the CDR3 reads TGCAGTGCTGAATCCCCAGGTTCAGATACGCAGTATTTT. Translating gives CSAESPGSDTQYF.

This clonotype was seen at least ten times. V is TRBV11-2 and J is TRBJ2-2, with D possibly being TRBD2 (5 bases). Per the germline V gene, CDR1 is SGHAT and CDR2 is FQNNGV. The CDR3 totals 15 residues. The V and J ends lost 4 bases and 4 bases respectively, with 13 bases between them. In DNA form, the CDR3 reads TGTGCCAGCAGCTCCGGGGTGCTATCCACCGGGGAGCTGTTTTTT. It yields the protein CASSSGVLSTGELFF.

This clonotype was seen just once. The CDR3 sequence is CASSGRKEQYF. The DNA for the CDR3 is TGTGCCAGCAGCGGGCGAAAGGAGCAGTACTTC. The rearrangement uses TRBV3-1 and TRBJ2-7; D gene unclear. This CDR3 contains 11 residues. Trimming took 5 bases from V and 7 from J, leaving 9 bases between them. Germline CDR1 LGHDT, CDR2 YNNKEL (reference sequence).

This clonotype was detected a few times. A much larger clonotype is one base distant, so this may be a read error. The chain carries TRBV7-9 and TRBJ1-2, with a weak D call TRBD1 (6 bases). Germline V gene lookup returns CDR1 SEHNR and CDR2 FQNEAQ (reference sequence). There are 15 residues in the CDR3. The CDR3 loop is CASSRYRDNNYGYPF. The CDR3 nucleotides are TGTGCCAGCAGCCGATACCGGGACAATAACTATGGCTACCCCTTC.

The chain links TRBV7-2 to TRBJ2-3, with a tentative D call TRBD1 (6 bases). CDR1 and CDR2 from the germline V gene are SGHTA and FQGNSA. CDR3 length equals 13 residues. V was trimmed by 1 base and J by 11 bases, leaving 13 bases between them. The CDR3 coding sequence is TGTGCCAGCAGCTTAGAGGGCAGGGGTGTGCAGTATTTT. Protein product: CASSLEGRGVQYF.

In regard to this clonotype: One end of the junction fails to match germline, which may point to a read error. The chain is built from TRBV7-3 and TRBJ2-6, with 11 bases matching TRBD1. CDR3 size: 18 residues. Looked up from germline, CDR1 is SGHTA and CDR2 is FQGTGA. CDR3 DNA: TGTGCCAGCAGCTTGGGACAGGGGGGAAGCTCTGGGGCCCACGTCCTGACTTTC. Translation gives CASSLGQGGSSGAHVLTF.

CDR3 coding DNA: TGCAGTGCTTTGGGGGCGGGAAACATTCAGTACTTC. This encodes CSALGAGNIQYF. This sequence joins TRBV20-1 and TRBJ2-4; possible D gene TRBD1, 6 bases. V was pared by 5 bases and J by 6 bases, with 11 bases between. Germline V gene sequence: CDR1 DFQATT, CDR2 SNEGSKA (reference sequence). The CDR3 covers 12 residues.

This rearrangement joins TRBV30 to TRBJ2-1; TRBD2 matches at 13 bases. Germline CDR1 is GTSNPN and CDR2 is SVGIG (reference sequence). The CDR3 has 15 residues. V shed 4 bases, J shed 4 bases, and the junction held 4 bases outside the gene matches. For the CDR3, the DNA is TGTGCCTGGACCCGGGGACTAGCGGGATACAATGAGCAGTTCTTC. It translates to CAWTRGLAGYNEQFF.

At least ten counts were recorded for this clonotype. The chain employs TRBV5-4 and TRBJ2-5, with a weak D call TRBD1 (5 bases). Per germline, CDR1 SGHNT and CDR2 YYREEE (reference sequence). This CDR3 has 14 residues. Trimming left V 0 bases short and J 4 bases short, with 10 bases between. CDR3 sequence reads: CASSLGQGRETQYF. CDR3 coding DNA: TGTGCCAGCAGCTTGGGGCAGGGAAGAGAGACCCAGTACTTC.

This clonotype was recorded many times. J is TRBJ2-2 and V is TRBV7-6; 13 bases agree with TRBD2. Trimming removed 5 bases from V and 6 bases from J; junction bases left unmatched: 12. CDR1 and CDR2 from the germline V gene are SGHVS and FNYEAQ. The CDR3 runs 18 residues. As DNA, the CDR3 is TGTGCCAGCAGCACATACACCGGGACTAGCGGGAAGGCCGGGGAGCTGTTTTTT. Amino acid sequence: CASSTYTGTSGKAGELFF.

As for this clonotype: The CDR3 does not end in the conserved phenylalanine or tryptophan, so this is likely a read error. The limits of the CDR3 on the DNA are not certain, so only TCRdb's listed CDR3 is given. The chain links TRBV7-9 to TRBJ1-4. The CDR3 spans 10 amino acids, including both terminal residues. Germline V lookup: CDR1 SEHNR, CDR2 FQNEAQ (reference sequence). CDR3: CASSCKGEGC.